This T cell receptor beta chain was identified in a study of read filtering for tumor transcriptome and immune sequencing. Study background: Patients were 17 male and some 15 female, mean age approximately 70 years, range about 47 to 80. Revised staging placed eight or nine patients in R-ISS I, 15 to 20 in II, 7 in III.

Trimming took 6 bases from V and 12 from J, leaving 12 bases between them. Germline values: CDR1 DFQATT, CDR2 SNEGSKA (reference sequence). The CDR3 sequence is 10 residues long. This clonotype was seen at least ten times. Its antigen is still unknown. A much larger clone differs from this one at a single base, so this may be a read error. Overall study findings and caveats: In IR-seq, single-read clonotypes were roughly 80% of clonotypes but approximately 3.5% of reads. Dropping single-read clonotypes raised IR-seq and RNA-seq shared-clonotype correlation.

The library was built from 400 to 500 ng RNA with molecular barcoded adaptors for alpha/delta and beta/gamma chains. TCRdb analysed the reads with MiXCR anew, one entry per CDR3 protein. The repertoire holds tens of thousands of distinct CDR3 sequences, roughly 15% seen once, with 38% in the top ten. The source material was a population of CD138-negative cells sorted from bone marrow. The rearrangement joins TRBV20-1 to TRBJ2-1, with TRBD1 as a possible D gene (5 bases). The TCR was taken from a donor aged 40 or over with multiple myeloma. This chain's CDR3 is CSAGVGGQFF. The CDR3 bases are TGCAGTGCAGGGGTCGGCGGGCAGTTCTTC.